This TCR beta chain emerged from a study of blood T cell repertoires in COVID-19. Some clones are missing from TCRdb's copy, which holds only in-frame ones; the method was immunoSEQ multiplex PCR. Counted here are hundreds of thousands of clones, 70% to 90% occurring once; the ten biggest clones make up more than 1.4%. Trimming took 4 bases from V and 1 from J; bases not matched to a gene: 5. The CDR3 has 17 amino acids. The V gene's germline CDR1 is MNHEY and CDR2 SMNVEV (reference sequence). This clonotype was obtained from a woman aged 30 to 39 with active or convalescent COVID-19. The chain employs TRBV27 and TRBJ2-1; TRBD2 matches 12 bases. Sequencing input: peripheral blood. This CDR3 reads CASSSLTSGGSYNEQFF. The CDR3 region has the DNA TGTGCCAGCAGTTCCCTGACTAGCGGGGGTTCCTACAATGAGCAGTTCTTC.